The 16 T cell receptor beta chains in this list originate from one sample, sequenced in a study of T-cell reconstitution after alpha-beta-depleted transplantation in children. This sample's TCRbeta library carried unique molecular identifier barcodes. From the PCR reads, TCRdb called clonotypes with MiXCR, one entry per CDR3 protein. The top ten hold about 5% of the sample, which has approximately 490,000 distinct CDR3 sequences, around 13% seen once. Sequences were derived from PBMCs from the stem cell graft donor, sampled from the stem cell graft. The receptors shown here come from a human donor who donated a stem cell graft to a child with combined immunodeficiency.

In this sample, this clonotype turned up a few times. The rearrangement uses TRBV2 and TRBJ2-3; D gene ambiguous. The CDR3 totals 11 residues. The V gene lost 8 bases and the J gene lost 4 bases, with 7 bases spanning the gap. CDR1 is SNHLY and CDR2 is FYNNEI in the germline V gene. In nucleotides, the CDR3 is TGTGCCAGCGGGATCGCAGATACGCAGTATTTT. Translating it yields CASGIADTQYF.

This clonotype was observed many times. V is TRBV29-1 and J is TRBJ2-1; D ambiguous. Trimming took off 6 bases at V and 6 bases at J, with 15 bases between the two ends. The length of the CDR3 is 13 residues. Per the germline V gene, CDR1 is SQVTM and CDR2 is ANQGSEA. The CDR3 nucleotides are TGCAGCGTGGGCATTTCGTTCGCCAATGAGCAGTTCTTC. This translates into CSVGISFANEQFF.

The chain links TRBV2 to TRBJ2-1, with 8 bases matching TRBD1. The junction had 14 bases not matched to a gene; V was cut back by 3 bases and J by 10 bases. This CDR3 is built from 16 residues. From germline, CDR1 is SNHLY and CDR2 FYNNEI. For the CDR3, the DNA is TGTGCCAGCAGTGATGGGGCGGGACAGGCAGGGTTGGAGCAGTTCTTC. Encoded protein: CASSDGAGQAGLEQFF.

This clonotype was detected many times. The CDR3 is CASSQGGGPNSPLHF. In nucleotides, the CDR3 is TGTGCCAGCAGCCAAGGAGGGGGCCCTAATTCACCCCTCCACTTT. J is TRBJ1-6 and V is TRBV3-1; TRBD1 aligns across 7 bases. There are 15 residues in the CDR3. Looked up from germline, CDR1 is LGHDT and CDR2 is YNNKEL (reference sequence). V lost 1 base, J lost 6 bases, and 3 bases stayed unmatched.

The V call is TRBV11-3, the J call TRBJ1-1, with D possibly being TRBD1 (6 bases). Germline V CDR1 and CDR2: SGHNT, YENEEA. This CDR3 comprises 13 residues. With 2 bases removed from V and 6 bases from J, the gap between germline ends came to 10 bases. The CDR3 nucleotides are TGTGCCAGCAGCTTAAAACAGGGCTCTGAAGCTTTCTTT. Translation gives CASSLKQGSEAFF.

This clonotype was seen many times. The chain uses TRBV15 and TRBJ2-5, with D unresolved. V shed 0 bases and J shed 5 bases, with 4 bases lying between them. The CDR3 is 12 amino acids. Germline CDR1 is LNHNV and CDR2 is YYDKDF (reference sequence). CDR3 region: CATSREGETQYF. CDR3 sequence (DNA): TGTGCCACCAGCAGAGAGGGGGAGACCCAGTACTTC.

V usage is TRBV9 and J usage is TRBJ2-4; D might be TRBD1 (5 bases). V shed 2 bases and J shed 2 bases, with 8 bases lying between them. The CDR3 has 14 residues. Germline lookup yields CDR1 SGDLS and CDR2 YYNGEE. CDR3 amino acids: CASSVSGSKNIQYF. The DNA for the CDR3 is TGTGCCAGCAGCGTCTCAGGGTCCAAAAACATTCAGTACTTC.

This sequence joins TRBV20-1 and TRBJ2-5; the match to TRBD2 covers 9 bases. The germline V gene has CDR1 DFQATT and CDR2 SNEGSKA (reference sequence). This CDR3 spans 16 amino acids. V was pared by 0 bases and J by 5 bases, with 10 bases of the junction left unmatched. The CDR3 DNA reads TGCAGTGCTAGAGATCTTGTAGCGGGAGCTCGGGAGACCCAGTACTTC. Encoded protein: CSARDLVAGARETQYF.

The V gene is TRBV5-1, the J gene TRBJ1-3; tentative D call: TRBD1 (5 bases). The CDR3 spans 15 residues. CDR1 and CDR2 (germline): SGHRS, YFSETQ. The V end was cut by 0 bases, the J end by 0 bases, with 7 bases between. CDR3 coding DNA: TGCGCCAGCAGCTTGGGACAGAACTCTGGAAACACCATATATTTT. Encoded protein: CASSLGQNSGNTIYF.

This clonotype was detected many times. CDR3 DNA sequence: TGCAGTGCTAGACCTCCATACAGGGCCGGTGAAGCTTTCTTT. It specifies CSARPPYRAGEAFF. The chain has TRBV20-1 and TRBJ1-1; maybe TRBD1 (6 bases). Per germline, CDR1 DFQATT and CDR2 SNEGSKA (reference sequence). The CDR3 extends over 14 amino acids. V was trimmed by 2 bases and J by 7 bases, leaving 17 bases between them.

This clonotype was recorded at least ten times. V usage is TRBV12-3 or TRBV12-4 and J usage is TRBJ2-7; TRBD2 is a possible D gene (6 bases). The CDR3 runs 14 residues. Between the trimmed V and J ends, which lost 7 bases and 0 bases, there was a span of 13 bases. The CDR3 here is CASTLAGSSYEQYF. The CDR3 DNA is TGTGCCAGCACCCTCGCCGGGAGCTCCTACGAGCAGTACTTC.

This clonotype showed up many times. The chain links TRBV5-1 to TRBJ2-2, with 12 bases fitting TRBD2. Unmatched junction bases numbered 8, after V lost 4 bases and J lost 7 bases. Germline V gene lookup returns CDR1 SGHRS and CDR2 YFSETQ. This CDR3 is 16 amino acids long. CDR3 sequence (DNA): TGCGCCAGCAGCCCTAGCGGGAGGGCCGATAACGGGGAGCTGTTTTTT. Its translation is CASSPSGRADNGELFF.

The V gene is TRBV5-6, the J gene TRBJ1-5; D is unclear. V was shortened by 0 bases and J by 3 bases, with 7 bases between the two germline ends. This CDR3 region has 14 residues. Germline assignment: CDR1 SGHDT and CDR2 YYEEEE. Written as DNA, the CDR3 is TGTGCCAGCAGCTTGGGGGCAGCCAATCAGCCCCAGCATTTT. It codes for CASSLGAANQPQHF.

The sample holds a few counts of this clonotype. This sequence joins TRBV9 and TRBJ2-1; 8 positions match TRBD2. The CDR3 is made up of 15 amino acids. Germline CDR1 reads SGDLS; CDR2 reads YYNGEE. The V gene end was trimmed by 3 bases and the J gene end by 2 bases; junction bases not matched to a gene: 4. CDR3 loop: CASSESGSAYNEQFF. The DNA of the CDR3 is TGTGCCAGCAGCGAGAGCGGGAGCGCCTACAATGAGCAGTTCTTC. The full variable domain, its missing parts supplied by reference TRBV9 and TRBJ2-1, is DSGVTQTPKHLITATGQRVTLRCSPRSGDLSVYWYQQSLDQGLQFLIQYYNGEERAKGNILERFSAQQFPDLHSELNLSSLELGDSALYFCASSESGSAYNEQFFGPGTRLTVL.

This clonotype has a handful of counts. The chain combines TRBV20-1 with TRBJ1-1; D gene uncertain. The CDR3 is 16 residues long. Trimming left V 0 bases short and J 1 base short, with 15 bases between. Looked up from germline, CDR1 is DFQATT and CDR2 is SNEGSKA (reference sequence). This chain's CDR3 is CSARDGRGEGNTEAFF. The CDR3 nucleotides are TGCAGTGCTAGAGATGGCCGGGGAGAGGGGAACACTGAAGCTTTCTTT.

This clonotype was observed a handful of times. The chain employs TRBV12-3 or TRBV12-4 and TRBJ2-5; 7 bases match TRBD2. The CDR3 loop spans 17 amino acids. The trim removed 0 bases at V and 5 bases at J, leaving 12 bases unmatched. The CDR3 DNA is TGTGCCAGCAGTTTAGCAGTGCCTAGCGGCCGTGTGGAGACCCAGTACTTC. This gives the protein CASSLAVPSGRVETQYF.